Listed here are 10 T cell receptor beta chains from one sample, sequenced in a study of blood T cell repertoires in COVID-19. Clones were read by immunoSEQ multiplex PCR, and TCRdb kept only the in-frame ones, dropping some. The sample has some 400,000 clones, approximately 77% seen once; the top ten hold over 0.95%. Sequencing was done on a sample of peripheral blood. The receptors were sampled from a human donor with acute or convalescent COVID-19. The donor label of this sample is uncertain.

V and J are TRBV4-1 and TRBJ2-1; TRBD2 aligns across 8 bases. The CDR3 totals 15 residues. After removal of 0 bases from V and 5 bases from J, the junction contained 3 bases not matched to a gene. In germline, CDR1 is MGHRA, CDR2 YSYEKL. CDR3 sequence (DNA): TGCGCCAGCAGCCAAGAAGAACTAGCGGACAATGAGCAGTTCTTC. It yields the protein CASSQEELADNEQFF.

To note about this clone: This same CDR3 is encoded by further DNA sequences in the sample. V usage is TRBV20-1 and J usage is TRBJ1-1; D is unclear. CDR3 length: 12 residues. V was cut by 3 bases and J by 1 base, with 6 bases left in between. Germline V CDR1 and CDR2: DFQATT, SNEGSKA (reference sequence). In nucleotides, the CDR3 is TGCAGTGCTAGTCTTCGGAACACTGAAGCTTTCTTT. It specifies CSASLRNTEAFF.

The chain has TRBV29-1 and TRBJ2-3, with 10 bases matching TRBD2. CDR3 size: 17 residues. In germline, CDR1 is SQVTM, CDR2 ANQGSEA. The V segment lost 4 bases and the J segment 4 bases; nucleotides outside the gene matches: 14. The CDR3 sequence is CSVVSDLSGRPADTQYF. CDR3 sequence (DNA): TGCAGCGTTGTGTCAGACCTTAGCGGGAGGCCGGCAGATACGCAGTATTTT.

This rearrangement joins TRBV28 to TRBJ1-1; D uncertain. Germline assignment: CDR1 MDHEN and CDR2 SYDVKM. This CDR3 has 15 amino acids. V lost 8 bases, J lost 4 bases, and 20 bases lay in between. CDR3 amino acids: CASCLQLGRSTEAFF. CDR3 DNA: TGTGCCAGCTGCCTCCAACTGGGGAGGTCCACTGAAGCTTTCTTT.

This clone has just one count. This rearrangement joins TRBV7-9 to TRBJ1-2, with D unresolved. Germline V gene data show CDR1 as SEHNR and CDR2 as FQNEAQ (reference sequence). This CDR3 is built from 13 residues. With 0 bases removed from V and 2 bases from J, the gap between germline ends came to 4 bases. The CDR3 region is CASSLAANYGYTF. The CDR3 DNA is TGTGCCAGCAGCTTAGCGGCCAACTATGGCTACACCTTC.

This chain joins TRBV7-9 and TRBJ2-1, with D hard to call. This CDR3 region has 15 residues. The germline V gene encodes CDR1 SEHNR and CDR2 FQNEAQ (reference sequence). Trimming took off 3 bases at V and 8 bases at J, with 17 bases between the two ends. The CDR3 region has the DNA TGTGCCAGCAGCTTTGTTTCCCTATTTTTCGATGAGCAGTTCTTC. Translating it yields CASSFVSLFFDEQFF.

The chain is built from TRBV6-5 and TRBJ2-7, with 7 bases identical to TRBD1. Germline values: CDR1 MNHEY, CDR2 SVGAGI. Unmatched junction bases numbered 4, after V lost 8 bases and J lost 3 bases. The CDR3 length is 12 residues. The CDR3 here is CASRQGIYEQYF. In nucleotides, the CDR3 is TGTGCCAGCCGACAGGGAATCTACGAGCAGTACTTC.

This clone was seen a few times. This chain connects TRBV28 to TRBJ1-5, with a tentative D call TRBD1 (6 bases). CDR1 and CDR2 (germline): MDHEN, SYDVKM. This CDR3 has 14 amino acids. Trimming shortened V by 1 base and J by 7 bases, and 11 bases separated the two germline ends. CDR3 in amino acids: CASSLSQGFQPQHF. DNA of the CDR3: TGTGCCAGCAGTTTATCCCAGGGGTTCCAGCCCCAGCATTTT.

The chain joins TRBV11-1 to TRBJ1-5, with 7 bases lining up with TRBD1. This CDR3 region has 13 residues. Germline lookup yields CDR1 SGHAT and CDR2 FQDESV (reference sequence). With V trimmed by 4 bases and J by 7 bases, 4 bases remained unmatched. CDR3 region: CASSSTGDQPQHF. The CDR3 region has the DNA TGTGCCAGCAGCTCTACAGGGGACCAGCCCCAGCATTTT.

CDR3 sequence reads: CASSGPLAGGLDEQFF. Written as DNA, the CDR3 is TGCGCCAGCAGCGGGCCCCTAGCGGGGGGGCTTGATGAGCAGTTCTTC. V is TRBV5-1 and J is TRBJ2-1; TRBD2 matches 12 bases. J lost 8 bases, V lost 4 bases, and 10 bases had no gene match. CDR1 is SGHRS and CDR2 is YFSETQ in the germline V gene. The CDR3 has 16 residues.